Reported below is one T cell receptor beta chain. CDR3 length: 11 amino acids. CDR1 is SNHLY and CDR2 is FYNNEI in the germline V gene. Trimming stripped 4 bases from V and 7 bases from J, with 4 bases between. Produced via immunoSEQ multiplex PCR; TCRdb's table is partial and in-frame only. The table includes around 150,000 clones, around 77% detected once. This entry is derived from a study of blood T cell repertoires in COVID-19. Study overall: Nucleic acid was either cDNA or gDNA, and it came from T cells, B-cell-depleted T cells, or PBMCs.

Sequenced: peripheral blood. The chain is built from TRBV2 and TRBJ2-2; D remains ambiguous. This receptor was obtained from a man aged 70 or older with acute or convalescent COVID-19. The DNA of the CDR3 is TGTGCCAGCAGTGTTCTCGGGGAGCTGTTTTTT. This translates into CASSVLGELFF.